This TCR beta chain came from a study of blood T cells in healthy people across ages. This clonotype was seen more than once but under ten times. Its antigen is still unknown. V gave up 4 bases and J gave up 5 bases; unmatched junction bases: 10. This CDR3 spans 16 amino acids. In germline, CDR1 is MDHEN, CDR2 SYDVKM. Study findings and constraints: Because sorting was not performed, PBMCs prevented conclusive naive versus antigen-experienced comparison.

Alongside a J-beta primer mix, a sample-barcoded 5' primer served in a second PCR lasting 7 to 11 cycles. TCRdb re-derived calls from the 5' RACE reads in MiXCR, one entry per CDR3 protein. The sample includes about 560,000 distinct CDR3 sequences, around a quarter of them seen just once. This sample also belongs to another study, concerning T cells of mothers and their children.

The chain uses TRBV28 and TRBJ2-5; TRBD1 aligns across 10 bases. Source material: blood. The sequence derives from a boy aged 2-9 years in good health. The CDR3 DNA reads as TGTGCCAGCAGTTCGTCGACAGGGGGCTGGTGGGAGACCCAGTACTTC. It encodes CASSSSTGGWWETQYF.